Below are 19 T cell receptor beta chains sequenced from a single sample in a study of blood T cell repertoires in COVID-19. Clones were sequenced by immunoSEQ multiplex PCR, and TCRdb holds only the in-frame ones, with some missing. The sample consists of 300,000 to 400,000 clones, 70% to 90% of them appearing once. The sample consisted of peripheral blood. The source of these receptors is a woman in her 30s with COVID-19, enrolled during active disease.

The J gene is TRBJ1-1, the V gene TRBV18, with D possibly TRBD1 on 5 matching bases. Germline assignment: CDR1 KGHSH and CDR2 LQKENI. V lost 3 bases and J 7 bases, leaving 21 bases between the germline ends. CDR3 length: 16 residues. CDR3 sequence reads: CASSPTVAGGRIEAFF. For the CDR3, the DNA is TGTGCCAGCTCACCGACGGTAGCCGGGGGTAGAATTGAAGCTTTCTTT.

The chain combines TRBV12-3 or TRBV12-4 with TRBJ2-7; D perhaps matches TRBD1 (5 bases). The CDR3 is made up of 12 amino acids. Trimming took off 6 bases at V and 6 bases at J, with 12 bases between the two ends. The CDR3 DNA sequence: TGTGCCAGCAGCTCCCCAGGGTTCGAGCAGTACTTC. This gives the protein CASSSPGFEQYF.

The CDR3 region has the DNA TGCGCCAGCAGCTTTGCAGGGGGAGACTATGGCTACACCTTC. Encoded protein: CASSFAGGDYGYTF. J is TRBJ1-2 and V is TRBV5-1; 7 bases are a match to TRBD1. The germline V gene has CDR1 SGHRS and CDR2 YFSETQ. V was pared by 2 bases and J by 3 bases, with 4 bases of the junction left unmatched. CDR3 length equals 14 residues.

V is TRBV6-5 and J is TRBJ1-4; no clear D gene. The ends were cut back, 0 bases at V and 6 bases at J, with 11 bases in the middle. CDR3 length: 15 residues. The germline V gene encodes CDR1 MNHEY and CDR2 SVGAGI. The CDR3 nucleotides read TGTGCCAGCAGTTACTCGAGTGTCGGAGATGAAAAACTGTTTTTT. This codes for CASSYSSVGDEKLFF.

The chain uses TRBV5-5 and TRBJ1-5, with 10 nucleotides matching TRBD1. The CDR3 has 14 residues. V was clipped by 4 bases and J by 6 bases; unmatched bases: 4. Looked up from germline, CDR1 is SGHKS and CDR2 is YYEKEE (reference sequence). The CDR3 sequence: CASSAWDRGQPQHF. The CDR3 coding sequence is TGTGCCAGCAGCGCCTGGGACAGGGGTCAGCCCCAGCATTTT.

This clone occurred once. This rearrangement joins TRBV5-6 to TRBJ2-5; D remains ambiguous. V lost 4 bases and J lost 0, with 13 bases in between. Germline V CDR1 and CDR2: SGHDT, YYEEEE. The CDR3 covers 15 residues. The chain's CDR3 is CASSPVGSDQETQYF. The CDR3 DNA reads TGTGCCAGCAGCCCGGTGGGCAGTGACCAAGAGACCCAGTACTTC.

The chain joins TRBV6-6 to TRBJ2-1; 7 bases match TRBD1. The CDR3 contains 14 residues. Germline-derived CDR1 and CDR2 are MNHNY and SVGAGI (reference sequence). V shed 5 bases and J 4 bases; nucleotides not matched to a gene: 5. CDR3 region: CASSPGQIYNEQFF. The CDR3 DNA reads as TGTGCCAGCAGTCCGGGACAGATTTACAATGAGCAGTTCTTC.

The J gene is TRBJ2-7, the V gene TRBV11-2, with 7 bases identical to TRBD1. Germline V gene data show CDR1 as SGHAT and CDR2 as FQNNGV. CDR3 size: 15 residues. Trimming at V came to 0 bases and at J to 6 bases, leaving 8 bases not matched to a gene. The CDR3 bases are TGTGCCAGCAGCTTAGAAAGGACAGGCTCTGGCGAGCAGTACTTC. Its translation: CASSLERTGSGEQYF.

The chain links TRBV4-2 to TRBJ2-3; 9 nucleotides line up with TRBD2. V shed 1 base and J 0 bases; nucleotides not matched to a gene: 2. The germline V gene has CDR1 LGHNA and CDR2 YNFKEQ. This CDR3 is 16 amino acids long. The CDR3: CASSQVTSGSTDTQYF. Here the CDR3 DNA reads TGTGCCAGCAGCCAAGTGACTAGCGGAAGCACAGATACGCAGTATTTT.

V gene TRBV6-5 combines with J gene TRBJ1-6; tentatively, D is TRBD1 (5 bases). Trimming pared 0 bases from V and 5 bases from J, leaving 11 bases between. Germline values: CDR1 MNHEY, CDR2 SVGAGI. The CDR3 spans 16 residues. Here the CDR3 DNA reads TGTGCCAGCAGTTACTCACCGACAGCCGATAATTCACCCCTCCACTTT. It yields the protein CASSYSPTADNSPLHF.

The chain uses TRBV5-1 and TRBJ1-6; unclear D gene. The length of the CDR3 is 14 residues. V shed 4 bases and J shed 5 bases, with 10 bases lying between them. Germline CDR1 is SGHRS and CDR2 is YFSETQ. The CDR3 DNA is TGCGCCAGCAGCACGGAGGGTAATAATTCACCCCTCCACTTT. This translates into CASSTEGNNSPLHF.

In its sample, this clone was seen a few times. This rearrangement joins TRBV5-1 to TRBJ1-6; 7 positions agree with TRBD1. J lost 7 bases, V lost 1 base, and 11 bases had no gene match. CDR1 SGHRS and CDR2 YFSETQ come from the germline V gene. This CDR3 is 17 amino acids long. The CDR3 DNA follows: TGCGCCAGCAGCTTGACGGGGGACAGAAGTGGAAATTCACCCCTCCACTTT. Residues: CASSLTGDRSGNSPLHF.

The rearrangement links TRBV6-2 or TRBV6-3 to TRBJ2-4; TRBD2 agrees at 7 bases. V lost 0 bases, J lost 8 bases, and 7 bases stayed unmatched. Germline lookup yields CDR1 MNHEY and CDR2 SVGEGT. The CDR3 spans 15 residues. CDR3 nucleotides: TGTGCCAGCAGTTACTCGTCCGGGGGGTTGGACATTCAGTACTTC. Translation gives CASSYSSGGLDIQYF.

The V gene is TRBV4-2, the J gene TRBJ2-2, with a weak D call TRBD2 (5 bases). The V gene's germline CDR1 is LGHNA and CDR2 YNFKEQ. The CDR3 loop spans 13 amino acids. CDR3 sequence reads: CAAGDANTGELFF. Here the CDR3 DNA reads TGTGCTGCGGGCGACGCGAACACCGGGGAGCTGTTTTTT.

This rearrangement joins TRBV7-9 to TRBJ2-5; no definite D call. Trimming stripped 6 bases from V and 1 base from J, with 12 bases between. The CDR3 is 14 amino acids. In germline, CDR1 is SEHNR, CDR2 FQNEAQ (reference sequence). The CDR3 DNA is TGTGCCAGCAGAGTCGAGGCCAGCCAAGAGACCCAGTACTTC. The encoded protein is CASRVEASQETQYF.

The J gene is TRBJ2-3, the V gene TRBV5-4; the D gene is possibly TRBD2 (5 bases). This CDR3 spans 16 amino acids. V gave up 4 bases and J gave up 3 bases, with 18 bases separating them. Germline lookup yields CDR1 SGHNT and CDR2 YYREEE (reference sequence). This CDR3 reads CASSVEAPRGTDTQYF. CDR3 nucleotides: TGTGCCAGCAGCGTCGAAGCACCCCGAGGGACAGATACGCAGTATTTT.

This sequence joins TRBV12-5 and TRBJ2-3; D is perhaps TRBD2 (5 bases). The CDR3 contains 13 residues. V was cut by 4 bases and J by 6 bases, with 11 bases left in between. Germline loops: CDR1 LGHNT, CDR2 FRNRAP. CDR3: CASGWGAFDTQYF. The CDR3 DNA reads TGTGCTAGTGGTTGGGGAGCGTTTGATACGCAGTATTTT.

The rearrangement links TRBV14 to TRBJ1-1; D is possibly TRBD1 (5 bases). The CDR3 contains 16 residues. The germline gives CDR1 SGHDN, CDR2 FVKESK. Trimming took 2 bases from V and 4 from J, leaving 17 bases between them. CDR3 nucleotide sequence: TGTGCCAGCAGCCAATGGGGTCCCGGCGGGGCCACTGAAGCTTTCTTT. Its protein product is CASSQWGPGGATEAFF. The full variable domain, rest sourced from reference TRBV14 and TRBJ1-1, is EAGVTQFPSHSVIEKGQTVTLRCDPISGHDNLYWYRRVMGKEIKFLLHFVKESKQDESGMPNNRFLAERTGGTYSTLKVQPAELEDSGVYFCASSQWGPGGATEAFFGQGTRLTVV.

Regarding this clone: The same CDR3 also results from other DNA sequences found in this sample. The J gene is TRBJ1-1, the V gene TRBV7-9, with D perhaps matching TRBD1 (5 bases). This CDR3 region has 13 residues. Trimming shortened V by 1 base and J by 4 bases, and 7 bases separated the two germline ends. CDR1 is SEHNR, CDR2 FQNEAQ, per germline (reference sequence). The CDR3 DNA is TGTGCCAGCAGCTTAGGTCAGGGCACTGAAGCTTTCTTT. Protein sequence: CASSLGQGTEAFF.